This paragraph covers one T cell receptor beta chain sequence. It has no known antigen specificity. It has no much larger one-base neighbor in the sample; base qualities were not kept. The library came from RT-PCR. Sequencer: Illumina MiSeq. Through fastp at Q25 and MiXCR, TCRdb rebuilt clones from the public reads, retaining in-frame beta chains. Records with the same CDR3 protein are collapsed into one entry carrying the most frequent genes and DNA. This sample holds hundreds of thousands of distinct CDR3 sequences; approximately 15% were observed only once. The ten biggest clones cover 3.6% of the sample. These data originate in a study (dated by TCRdb to the mid-2010s). V was cut back by 5 bases and J by 5 bases, leaving a gap of 15 bases between them. Taken from the germline V gene (reference sequence), the CDR1 and CDR2 loops are SEHNR and FQNEAQ. From its cysteine to its phenylalanine, the CDR3 spans 14 amino acids. The kept DNA is CDR3 alone, 42 bases in frame from the first base.

Recombination linked TRBV7-9 to TRBJ2-5; the D gene is perhaps TRBD2, from 7 matching bases. This TCR came from a female donor in good health, serving as a healthy control. Sequences were obtained from memory CD4+ T cells from blood. The encoded CDR3 is CASSPRGGGETQYF. The nucleotide sequence reads TGTGCCAGCAGCCCCAGAGGGGGGGGGGAGACCCAGTACTTC.